This T cell receptor beta chain was observed in a study of T cells expressing NK-cell markers. 5'RACE template switching with UMIs generated TCR beta cDNA. TCRdb re-called the 5' RACE reads; every CDR3 protein appears as one record, without DNA. This listing includes about 260,000 distinct CDR3 sequences. The length of the CDR3 is 17 residues. Per germline, CDR1 SGHRS and CDR2 YFSETQ. The chain combines TRBV5-1 with TRBJ2-5. The TCR originated in a woman between 18 and 69 years old in good health. The specimen sequenced was blood T cells: a sorted CD56 or NKG2C T cell subset, CD4+ or CD8+ T cells, or bulk PBMC T cells (not recorded which). CDR3 residues: CASSLARGLGSQETQYF.